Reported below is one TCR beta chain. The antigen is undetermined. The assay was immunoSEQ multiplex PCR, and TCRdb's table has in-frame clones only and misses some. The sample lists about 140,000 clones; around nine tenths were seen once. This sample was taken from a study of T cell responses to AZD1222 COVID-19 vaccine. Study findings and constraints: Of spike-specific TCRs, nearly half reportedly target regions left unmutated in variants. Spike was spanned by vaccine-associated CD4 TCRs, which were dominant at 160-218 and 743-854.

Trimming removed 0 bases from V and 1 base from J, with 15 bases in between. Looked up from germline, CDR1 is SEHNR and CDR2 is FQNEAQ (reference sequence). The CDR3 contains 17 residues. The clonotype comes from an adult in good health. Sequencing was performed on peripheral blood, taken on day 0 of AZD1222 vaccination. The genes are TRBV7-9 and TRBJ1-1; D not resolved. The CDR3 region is CASSLAWPVGWNTEAFF. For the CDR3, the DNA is TGTGCCAGCAGCTTAGCGTGGCCAGTGGGATGGAACACTGAAGCTTTCTTT.